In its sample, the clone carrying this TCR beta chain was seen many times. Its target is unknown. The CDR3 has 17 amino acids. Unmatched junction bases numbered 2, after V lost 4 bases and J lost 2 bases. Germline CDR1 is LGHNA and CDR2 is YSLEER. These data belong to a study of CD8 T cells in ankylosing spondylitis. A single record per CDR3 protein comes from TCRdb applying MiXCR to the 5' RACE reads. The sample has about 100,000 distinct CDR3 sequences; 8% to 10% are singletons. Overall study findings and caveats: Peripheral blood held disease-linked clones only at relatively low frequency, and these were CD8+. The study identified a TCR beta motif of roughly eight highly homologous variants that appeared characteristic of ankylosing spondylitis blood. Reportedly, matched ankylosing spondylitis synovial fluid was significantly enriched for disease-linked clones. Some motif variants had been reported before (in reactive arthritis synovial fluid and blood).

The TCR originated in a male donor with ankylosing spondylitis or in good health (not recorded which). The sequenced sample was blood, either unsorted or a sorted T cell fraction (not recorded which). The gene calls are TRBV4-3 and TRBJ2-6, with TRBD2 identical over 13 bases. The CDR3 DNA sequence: TGCGCCAGCAGCCTCGGGACTAGCGGGACTGGGGCCAACGTCCTGACTTTC. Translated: CASSLGTSGTGANVLTF.